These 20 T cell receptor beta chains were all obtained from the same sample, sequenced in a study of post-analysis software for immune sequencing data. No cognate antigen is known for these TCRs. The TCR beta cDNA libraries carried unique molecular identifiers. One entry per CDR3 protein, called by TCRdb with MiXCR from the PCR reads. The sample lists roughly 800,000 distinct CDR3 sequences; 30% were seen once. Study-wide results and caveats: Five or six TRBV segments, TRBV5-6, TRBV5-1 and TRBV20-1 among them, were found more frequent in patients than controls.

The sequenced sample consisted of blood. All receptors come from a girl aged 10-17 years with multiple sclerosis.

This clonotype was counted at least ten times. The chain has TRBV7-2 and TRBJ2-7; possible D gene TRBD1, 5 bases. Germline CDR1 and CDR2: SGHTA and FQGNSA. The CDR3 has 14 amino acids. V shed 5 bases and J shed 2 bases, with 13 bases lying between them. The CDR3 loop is CASSQMLGAYEQYF. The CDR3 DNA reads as TGTGCCAGCAGCCAAATGCTAGGGGCCTACGAGCAGTACTTC.

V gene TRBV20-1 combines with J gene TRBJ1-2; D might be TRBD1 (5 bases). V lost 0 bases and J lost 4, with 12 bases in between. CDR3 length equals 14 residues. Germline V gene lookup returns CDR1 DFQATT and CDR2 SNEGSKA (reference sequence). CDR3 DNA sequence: TGCAGTGCTAGAGATCTGGGGGGTTTCTATGGCTACACCTTC. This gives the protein CSARDLGGFYGYTF.

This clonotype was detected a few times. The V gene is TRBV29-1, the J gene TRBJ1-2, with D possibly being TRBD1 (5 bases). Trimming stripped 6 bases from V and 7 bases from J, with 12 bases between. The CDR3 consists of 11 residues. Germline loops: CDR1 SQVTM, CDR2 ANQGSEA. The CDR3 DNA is TGCAGCGTGGGGCGGGTATCTGGCTACACCTTC. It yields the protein CSVGRVSGYTF.

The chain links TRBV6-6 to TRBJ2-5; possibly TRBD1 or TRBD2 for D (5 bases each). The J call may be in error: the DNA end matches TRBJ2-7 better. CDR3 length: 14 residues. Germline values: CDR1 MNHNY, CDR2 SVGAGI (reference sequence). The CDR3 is CASSYPQGPNEQYF. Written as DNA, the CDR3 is TGTGCCAGCAGTTACCCGCAGGGACCTAACGAGCAGTACTTC.

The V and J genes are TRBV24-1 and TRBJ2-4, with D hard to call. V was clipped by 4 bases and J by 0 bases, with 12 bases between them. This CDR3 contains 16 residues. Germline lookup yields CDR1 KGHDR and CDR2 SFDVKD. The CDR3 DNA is TGTGCCACCAGTGACCCTAGGGCGGTAGCCAAAAACATTCAGTACTTC. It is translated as CATSDPRAVAKNIQYF.

CDR3 sequence reads: CASSGMPSSGDYGYTF. In DNA form, the CDR3 reads TGTGCCAGCAGCGGCATGCCTTCCTCGGGCGACTATGGCTACACCTTC. This rearrangement joins TRBV7-9 to TRBJ1-2; D call uncertain. CDR3 length equals 16 residues. Trimming shortened V by 5 bases and J by 3 bases, and 19 bases separated the two germline ends. Germline V gene sequence: CDR1 SEHNR, CDR2 FQNEAQ (reference sequence).

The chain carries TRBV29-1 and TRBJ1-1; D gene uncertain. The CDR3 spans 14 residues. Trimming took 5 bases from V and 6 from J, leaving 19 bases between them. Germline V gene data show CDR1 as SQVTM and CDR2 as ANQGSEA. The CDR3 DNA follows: TGCAGCGTTCCTTTTGGGGAGGTATGGTCTGAAGCTTTCTTT. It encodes CSVPFGEVWSEAFF.

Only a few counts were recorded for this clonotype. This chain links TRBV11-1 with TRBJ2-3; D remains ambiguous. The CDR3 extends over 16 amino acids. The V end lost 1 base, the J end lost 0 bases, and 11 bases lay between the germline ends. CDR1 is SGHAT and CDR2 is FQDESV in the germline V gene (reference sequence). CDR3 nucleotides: TGTGCCAGCAGCTTAGTAGGCAGCACCAGCACAGATACGCAGTATTTT. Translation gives CASSLVGSTSTDTQYF.

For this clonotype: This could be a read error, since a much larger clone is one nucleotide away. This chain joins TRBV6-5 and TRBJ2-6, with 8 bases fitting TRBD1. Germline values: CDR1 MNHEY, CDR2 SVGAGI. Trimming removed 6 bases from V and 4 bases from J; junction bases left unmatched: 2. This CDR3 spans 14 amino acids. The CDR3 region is CASRTGVGANVLTF. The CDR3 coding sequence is TGTGCCAGCAGGACAGGGGTCGGGGCCAACGTCCTGACTTTC.

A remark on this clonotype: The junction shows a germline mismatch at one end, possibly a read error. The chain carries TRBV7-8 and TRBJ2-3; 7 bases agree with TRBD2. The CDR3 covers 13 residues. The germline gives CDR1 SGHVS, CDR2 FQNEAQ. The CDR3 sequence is CASSQGRAGPQYF. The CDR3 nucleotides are TGCGCCAGCAGCCAAGGGAGGGCAGGGCCGCAGTATTTT.

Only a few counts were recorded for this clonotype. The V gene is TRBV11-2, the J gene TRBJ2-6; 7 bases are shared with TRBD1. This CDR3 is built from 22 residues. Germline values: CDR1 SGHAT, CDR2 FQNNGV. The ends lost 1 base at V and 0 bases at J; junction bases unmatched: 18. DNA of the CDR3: TGTGCCAGCAGCTTAGTTTGGCAGGGGGAGCGCATGGCCCGCTCTGGGGCCAACGTCCTGACTTTC. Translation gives CASSLVWQGERMARSGANVLTF. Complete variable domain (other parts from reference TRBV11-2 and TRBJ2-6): EAGVAQSPRYKIIEKRQSVAFWCNPISGHATLYWYQQILGQGPKLLIQFQNNGVVDDSQLPKDRFSAERLKGVDSTLKIQPAKLEDSAVYLCASSLVWQGERMARSGANVLTFGAGSRLTVL.

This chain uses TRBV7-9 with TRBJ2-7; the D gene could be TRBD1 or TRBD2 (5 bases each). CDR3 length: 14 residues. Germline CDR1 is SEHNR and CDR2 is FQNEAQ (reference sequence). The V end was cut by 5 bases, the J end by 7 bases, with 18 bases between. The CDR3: CASSRQRASWEQYF. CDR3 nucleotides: TGTGCCAGCAGCCGACAGAGGGCTTCATGGGAGCAGTACTTC. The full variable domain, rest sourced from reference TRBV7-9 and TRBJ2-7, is DTGVSQNPRHKITKRGQNVTFRCDPISEHNRLYWYRQTLGQGPEFLTYFQNEAQLEKSRLLSDRFSAERPKGSFSTLEIQRTEQGDSAMYLCASSRQRASWEQYFGPGTRLTVT.

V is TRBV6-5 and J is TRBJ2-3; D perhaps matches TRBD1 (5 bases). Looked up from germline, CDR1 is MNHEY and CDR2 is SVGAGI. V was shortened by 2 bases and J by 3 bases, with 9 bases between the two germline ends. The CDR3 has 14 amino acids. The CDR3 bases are TGTGCCAGCAGTTACGGGGCTACAACAGATACGCAGTATTTT. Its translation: CASSYGATTDTQYF.

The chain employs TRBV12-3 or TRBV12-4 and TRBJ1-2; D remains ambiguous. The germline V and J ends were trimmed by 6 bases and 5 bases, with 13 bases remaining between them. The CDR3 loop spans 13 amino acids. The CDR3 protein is CASSPGLGYGYTF. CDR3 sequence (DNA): TGTGCCAGCAGCCCGGGCCTCGGATATGGCTACACCTTC.

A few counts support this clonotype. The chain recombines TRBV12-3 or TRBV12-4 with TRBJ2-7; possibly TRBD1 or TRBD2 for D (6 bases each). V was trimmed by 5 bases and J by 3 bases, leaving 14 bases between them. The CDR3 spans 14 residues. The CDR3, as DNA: TGTGCCAGCAGTCTACAGGGAGGAGACTACGAGCAGTACTTC. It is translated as CASSLQGGDYEQYF.

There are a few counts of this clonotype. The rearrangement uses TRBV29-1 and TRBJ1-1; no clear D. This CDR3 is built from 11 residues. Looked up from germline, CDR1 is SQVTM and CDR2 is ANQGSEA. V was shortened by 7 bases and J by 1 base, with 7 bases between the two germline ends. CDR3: CSAYRNTEAFF. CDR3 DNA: TGCAGCGCCTACCGGAACACTGAAGCTTTCTTT.

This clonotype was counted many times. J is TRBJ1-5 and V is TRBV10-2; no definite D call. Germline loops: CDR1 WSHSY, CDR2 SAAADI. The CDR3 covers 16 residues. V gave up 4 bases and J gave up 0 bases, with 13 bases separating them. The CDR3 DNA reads TGCGCCAGCAGTGGCTCGGCGGGTTATAGCAATCAGCCCCAGCATTTT. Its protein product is CASSGSAGYSNQPQHF.

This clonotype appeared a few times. The CDR3 here is CASSSGQGARGNIQYF. The CDR3 nucleotides read TGCGCCAGCAGCTCCGGACAGGGGGCGAGGGGTAACATTCAGTACTTC. The chain uses TRBV5-1 and TRBJ2-4; 11 positions match TRBD1. Unmatched junction bases numbered 9, after V lost 3 bases and J lost 7 bases. The CDR3 contains 16 residues. Germline CDR1 reads SGHRS; CDR2 reads YFSETQ.

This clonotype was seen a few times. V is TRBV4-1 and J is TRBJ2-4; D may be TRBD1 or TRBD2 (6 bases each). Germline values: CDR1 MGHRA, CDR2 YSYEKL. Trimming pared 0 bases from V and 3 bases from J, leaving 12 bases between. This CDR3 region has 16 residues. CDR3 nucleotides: TGCGCCAGCAGCCAAGATACCGGGGGCGGCAAAAACATTCAGTACTTC. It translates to CASSQDTGGGKNIQYF.

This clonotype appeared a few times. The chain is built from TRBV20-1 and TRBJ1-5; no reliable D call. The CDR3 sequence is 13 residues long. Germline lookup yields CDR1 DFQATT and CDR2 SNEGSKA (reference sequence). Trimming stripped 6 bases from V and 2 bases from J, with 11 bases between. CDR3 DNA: TGCAGTGCCCTCGAGGCAGGCAATCAGCCCCAGCATTTT. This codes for CSALEAGNQPQHF.